The source of this T cell receptor beta chain is a study of cytomegalovirus exposure and HLA in healthy donors. Broader study findings: A later analysis showed that HLA-associated TCR beta chains had undergone more clonal expansion than equally common others. Across HLA loci, a later analysis found differing TCR association rates, with DRB1 most and HLA-C fewest.

60 Vbeta and 13 Jbeta primers were used in PCR. Clones were sequenced by immunoSEQ multiplex PCR, and TCRdb holds only the in-frame ones, with some missing. The table shows 190,000 or so clones, with 75% to 90% occurring only once. Of note for this clone: Its antigen is undetermined.

The CDR3 loop spans 17 amino acids. The germline V and J ends were trimmed by 4 bases and 3 bases, with 19 bases remaining between them. Germline loops: CDR1 SGHKS, CDR2 YYEKEE (reference sequence). This chain links TRBV5-5 with TRBJ1-4, with D possibly TRBD1 on 6 matching bases. Material: PBMCs. The sequence was collected from a woman in her 50s in good health and CMV-seropositive. The CDR3 region is CASSLTTRGRANEKLFF. The CDR3, as DNA: TGTGCCAGCAGCCTAACAACCAGGGGACGGGCTAATGAAAAACTGTTTTTT.